This entry features one TCR beta chain sequence. Its antigen is unknown. The sample comes from a study of shared clonotypes between healthy human individuals. Study findings and constraints: The donor pool, a small one, limited the genetic and exposure-history diversity represented. Among several donors, roughly 5% of naive CD4 clonotypes were found in common.

Germline V lookup: CDR1 LNHDA, CDR2 SQIVND (reference sequence). J gave up 1 base and V 3 bases, and 2 bases lay outside the gene matches. This CDR3 spans 15 amino acids. The assay was immunoSEQ multiplex PCR, and TCRdb's table has in-frame clones only and misses some. The sample holds 2 million to 2.5 million clones, about 90% seen once. This receptor was obtained from a young man in good health. Some clones in this sample may be carry-over from other donors' samples. The chain employs TRBV19 and TRBJ2-1, with TRBD1 matching over 8 bases. Sequenced input: naive CD4+ T cells from PBMCs. Subset given: CD45RA+ positively selected. CDR3 nucleotides: TGTGCCAGTAGTATGGACAGGGTATCCTACAATGAGCAGTTCTTC. Protein sequence: CASSMDRVSYNEQFF.